The 23 T cell receptor beta chains listed next were all sequenced from one sample in a study of Graves' ophthalmopathy and Graves' hyperthyroidism. From RNA, the CDR3 regions of TCR beta chains were amplified and sequenced. Scientists carried out first-round RT-PCR using HTBI primers and then a second-round multiplex PCR. Using its own MiXCR run on the multiplex PCR reads, TCRdb lists one record per CDR3 protein. The table has some 1.1 million distinct CDR3 sequences, less than 45% seen once; the top ten hold 11%. Specimen: peripheral blood or thyroid tissue (not recorded which). These receptors were obtained from an adult man with Graves' hyperthyroidism.

The CDR3 sequence is CSVAGDTGEQYF. DNA for the CDR3: TGCAGCGTTGCGGGGGACACCGGGGAGCAGTACTTC. The J gene is TRBJ2-7, the V gene TRBV29-1; possibly TRBD1 or TRBD2 for D (6 bases each). The CDR3 is 12 amino acids. V lost 4 bases to trimming and J lost 7 bases, with 14 bases between them. Germline assignment: CDR1 SQVTM and CDR2 ANQGSEA.

This clonotype was picked up one time. Relative to the germline gene, one junction end is altered; a read error may explain this. The chain has TRBV10-3 and TRBJ2-5; D could derive from TRBD1 or TRBD2 (6 bases each). Germline V gives CDR1 ENHRY, CDR2 SYGVKD. CDR3 length: 17 amino acids. CDR3 sequence (DNA): TGTGCCAGCAGTGAAGGGGTGAGAGGGGGGTTGAAAGAGACCCAGTACTTC. Its translation is CASSEGVRGGLKETQYF.

The genes are TRBV28 and TRBJ1-6; tentative D call: TRBD1 (6 bases). The CDR3 is 13 amino acids. In germline, CDR1 is MDHEN, CDR2 SYDVKM. The V gene lost 3 bases and the J gene lost 9 bases, with 9 bases spanning the gap. The CDR3 sequence: CASSFPGVSPLHF. The CDR3 coding sequence is TGTGCCAGCAGTTTTCCAGGGGTTTCACCCCTCCACTTT.

This chain links TRBV4-3 with TRBJ2-7; the D gene is possibly TRBD1 (5 bases). The CDR3 consists of 14 residues. Germline loops: CDR1 LGHNA, CDR2 YSLEER. With 3 bases removed from V and 2 bases from J, the gap between germline ends came to 11 bases. The CDR3 here is CASSHQTATYEQYF. For the CDR3, the DNA is TGCGCCAGCAGCCATCAGACAGCCACCTACGAGCAGTACTTC.

The DNA for the CDR3 is TGCAGCGTTGGACCTAACCCTGAGACCCAGTACTTC. Its translation is CSVGPNPETQYF. This chain joins TRBV29-1 and TRBJ2-5; D is unresolved. This CDR3 spans 12 amino acids. V was pared by 4 bases and J by 5 bases, with 11 bases between. Germline V lookup: CDR1 SQVTM, CDR2 ANQGSEA.

Remarks on this clonotype: At one boundary the junction diverges from the germline segment, which might be a read error. V is TRBV20-1 and J is TRBJ1-6; D gene ambiguous. The CDR3 is 15 amino acids. Per the germline V gene, CDR1 is DFQATT and CDR2 is SNEGSKA (reference sequence). CDR3 protein: CSARARLAGDSPLHF. For the CDR3, the DNA is TGCAGTGCTAGAGCCCGACTAGCGGGAGATTCGCCCCTCCACTTT.

This clonotype was observed a handful of times. The gene calls are TRBV4-3 and TRBJ2-7; 7 bases are a match to TRBD1. The CDR3 spans 17 residues. Germline V gene lookup returns CDR1 LGHNA and CDR2 YSLEER. V gave up 0 bases and J gave up 2 bases; unmatched junction bases: 10. The DNA for the CDR3 is TGCGCCAGCAGCCAAGAATGGCCGTTGACAGGGACCTACGAGCAGTACTTC. It codes for CASSQEWPLTGTYEQYF.

The V and J genes are TRBV11-2 and TRBJ1-6; TRBD1 might be the D (5 bases). The V gene lost 8 bases and the J gene lost 7 bases, with 21 bases spanning the gap. Germline-derived CDR1 and CDR2 are SGHAT and FQNNGV. This CDR3 region has 16 residues. CDR3 residues: CASSQKGRQLNSPLHF. CDR3 bases: TGTGCCAGCTCACAAAAGGGACGGCAGTTGAATTCACCCCTCCACTTT.

This clonotype was recorded many times. The chain couples TRBV14 to TRBJ2-6, with 8 bases matching TRBD1. Trimming at V came to 6 bases and at J to 0 bases, leaving 10 bases not matched to a gene. Germline V gives CDR1 SGHDN, CDR2 FVKESK. This CDR3 is built from 18 residues. CDR3 DNA sequence: TGTGCCAGCAGTCCGACAGGGGCCCTTCTCTCTGGGGCCAACGTCCTGACTTTC. It specifies CASSPTGALLSGANVLTF. The entire variable domain, with the rest obtained from reference TRBV14 and TRBJ2-6, is as follows: EAGVTQFPSHSVIEKGQTVTLRCDPISGHDNLYWYRRVMGKEIKFLLHFVKESKQDESGMPNNRFLAERTGGTYSTLKVQPAELEDSGVYFCASSPTGALLSGANVLTFGAGSRLTVL.

This clonotype was seen ten or more times. This chain links TRBV29-1 with TRBJ2-5; TRBD2 matches 7 bases. The germline gives CDR1 SQVTM, CDR2 ANQGSEA. The CDR3 consists of 13 residues. V dropped 4 bases and J dropped 2; count of bases not matched to a gene: 4. DNA for the CDR3: TGCAGCGTTGTTGCGGGAGCTCAAGAGACCCAGTACTTC. Protein sequence: CSVVAGAQETQYF.

The chain joins TRBV30 to TRBJ2-5, with a weak D call TRBD1 (6 bases). The CDR3 loop spans 12 amino acids. V was trimmed by 8 bases and J by 1 base, leaving 11 bases between them. Germline CDR1 is GTSNPN and CDR2 is SVGIG (reference sequence). CDR3 residues: CAGGQTQETQYF. The CDR3 DNA reads as TGTGCCGGGGGACAAACCCAAGAGACCCAGTACTTC.

This clonotype was observed a few times. The chain employs TRBV7-8 and TRBJ1-1; D unresolved. The CDR3 contains 12 residues. The germline V gene has CDR1 SGHVS and CDR2 FQNEAQ. The V end lost 5 bases, the J end lost 6 bases, and 10 bases lay between the germline ends. The CDR3 loop is CASSLPYAEAFF. The CDR3 DNA is TGTGCCAGCAGCCTACCGTACGCTGAAGCTTTCTTT.

About this clonotype itself: Possible read error: a much larger clone is one base away. This chain joins TRBV4-1 and TRBJ1-2; 8 bases are a match to TRBD1. Germline CDR1 MGHRA, CDR2 YSYEKL. The CDR3 has 15 amino acids. This CDR3 is CASSLGQGLRDGCTF. The DNA of the CDR3 is TGCGCCAGCAGCCTTGGACAGGGCCTTAGGGATGGCTGCACCTTC.

The chain joins TRBV7-2 to TRBJ1-4; D is uncertain. Germline values: CDR1 SGHTA, CDR2 FQGNSA. CDR3 length: 15 amino acids. Trimming shortened V by 1 base and J by 4 bases, and 10 bases separated the two germline ends. The CDR3 coding sequence is TGTGCCAGCAGCTTAGATGGGCAGAATAATGAAAAACTGTTTTTT. Translating gives CASSLDGQNNEKLFF.

Comments on this clonotype: No conserved phenylalanine or tryptophan is present at the end of the CDR3, so a read error is the likely explanation. The V gene is TRBV10-2, the J gene TRBJ2-7; 7 positions agree with TRBD1. CDR3 length: 12 amino acids. From germline, CDR1 is WSHSY and CDR2 SAAADI. The V and J ends lost 5 bases and 2 bases, in that order; junction bases with no gene match: 0. CDR3 residues: CASSQGAYEQYS. The CDR3 region has the DNA TGCGCCAGCAGTCAGGGGGCCTACGAGCAGTACTCC.

There are many counts of this clonotype. The V and J genes are TRBV9 and TRBJ1-2; TRBD1 is a possible D gene (5 bases). CDR3 length: 14 residues. The V end lost 6 bases, the J end lost 1 base, and 13 bases lay between the germline ends. Germline V lookup: CDR1 SGDLS, CDR2 YYNGEE. The CDR3 loop is CASTYKGDNYGYTF. The CDR3 nucleotides read TGTGCCAGCACCTATAAAGGGGATAACTATGGCTACACCTTC.

Here the CDR3 DNA reads TGTGCCAGCAGTGTTGGGCAGGGTAACACCGGGGAGCTGTTTTTT. This sequence encodes CASSVGQGNTGELFF. V and J are TRBV2 and TRBJ2-2; D may be TRBD1 (5 bases). There are 15 residues in the CDR3. Germline lookup yields CDR1 SNHLY and CDR2 FYNNEI. V lost 4 bases and J 2 bases, leaving 11 bases between the germline ends. The entire variable domain, with the rest obtained from reference TRBV2 and TRBJ2-2, is as follows: EPEVTQTPSHQVTQMGQEVILRCVPISNHLYFYWYRQILGQKVEFLVSFYNNEISEKSEIFDDQFSVERPDGSNFTLKIRSTKLEDSAMYFCASSVGQGNTGELFFGEGSRLTVL.

Concerning this clonotype: At one of its ends the junction is not consistent with the germline gene, which may arise from a read error. The chain has TRBV6-1 and TRBJ1-2; unclear D gene. Germline CDR1 reads MNHNS; CDR2 reads SASEGT. The CDR3 spans 10 residues. CDR3 protein: CASSEARRNF. CDR3 bases: TGTGCCAGCAGTGAAGCAAGACGAAACTTC.

The chain uses TRBV29-1 and TRBJ1-4; possible D gene TRBD1, 5 bases. Trimming pared 4 bases from V and 5 bases from J, leaving 11 bases between. The CDR3 runs to 13 residues. Germline V gene sequence: CDR1 SQVTM, CDR2 ANQGSEA. The DNA of the CDR3 is TGCAGCGTTGGCTCTGGGGCCAATGAAAAACTGTTTTTT. Translated: CSVGSGANEKLFF.

This clonotype was observed at least ten times. This chain uses TRBV10-1 with TRBJ2-5, with TRBD2 identical over 8 bases. Germline loops: CDR1 WNHNN, CDR2 SYGVQD (reference sequence). The ends lost 8 bases at V and 5 bases at J; junction bases unmatched: 13. The length of the CDR3 is 15 residues. In DNA, the CDR3 is TGCGCCAGCCGAGGTCAACGGGGGGGAGTGGAGACCCAGTACTTC. This translates into CASRGQRGGVETQYF.

This clonotype has a count of ten or more. The rearrangement links TRBV19 to TRBJ1-5, with D hard to call. The V gene lost 7 bases and the J gene lost 4 bases, with 11 bases spanning the gap. This CDR3 is 13 amino acids long. Germline CDR1 LNHDA, CDR2 SQIVND (reference sequence). The CDR3 here is CASNQDVNQPQHF. CDR3 nucleotides: TGTGCCAGTAACCAGGACGTGAATCAGCCCCAGCATTTT.

Regarding this clonotype: A read error may account for a junction end that differs from germline. V usage is TRBV7-2 and J usage is TRBJ2-7, with 10 bases identical to TRBD1. Germline lookup yields CDR1 SGHTA and CDR2 FQGNSA. The CDR3 runs to 15 residues. CDR3 amino acids: CASSQRPWDRGEQYF. The DNA of the CDR3 is TGCGCCAGCAGCCAGAGACCCTGGGACAGGGGCGAGCAGTACTTC.

In this sample, this clonotype turned up many times. This chain connects TRBV19 to TRBJ1-2; the D is unclear. This CDR3 contains 16 residues. Trimming took 5 bases from V and 2 from J, leaving 18 bases between them. The germline gives CDR1 LNHDA, CDR2 SQIVND (reference sequence). The DNA of the CDR3 is TGTGCCAGTAGTTTCATCGACACCACGATCAACTATGGCTACACCTTC. This sequence encodes CASSFIDTTINYGYTF.